This TCR beta chain appears in the sequencing data of a study of T cell responses to AZD1222 COVID-19 vaccine (dated by TCRdb to the early 2020s). Notes on the research overall: TCR sequencing was performed for roughly 250 trial participants, of whom about 200 were given two doses of AZD1222 and some 26 were given two doses of MenACWY control vaccine. Trial participants were enrolled by age into 18-55, 56-69 and 70-plus year subgroups, with roughly 150, 30 and 60 TCR-sequenced participants respectively.

The CDR3 regions of human TCRbeta chains were subjected to immunosequencing. Per the original workflow: Repertoire TCRs were checked for matches against a reference library of SARS-CoV-2-specific TCRs that had been generated using the MIRA antigen-specificity platform. Breadth meant the fraction of unique TCRs that were SARS-CoV-2-associated, whereas depth meant the fraction of total T cells that were SARS-CoV-2-associated. Using the MIRA data, each spike-specific TCR was mapped to the spike region that the TCR reacts to and placed in a CD4 or CD8 class. Log10-transformed breadth and depth values were compared by one-way ANOVA with Sidak's multiple comparisons tests. Imported from immuneACCESS, the table was reduced by TCRdb to in-frame sequences with V and J called. These copies leave out some clones; in studies compared against another copy, an unresolved V gene accounts for under half, and the cause of the remainder is not known. Clonal size and the V and J genes are those of that table, whereas D and trimming came from the DNA. Across this sample there are 110,000 or so clones, with approximately 90% seen only once. The ten top clones hold under 4.5% of the sample.

On the study overall, not on this receptor specifically: Because no day 14 peak-response samples were available, the repertoires could be characterized only after the peak T cell response. A significant rise in spike-specific TCR breadth and depth was observed after two AZD1222 doses relative to day 0 and relative to MenACWY recipients. Conclusions about previously exposed vaccinees were limited because only six AZD1222 recipients were SARS-CoV-2 seropositive at baseline. Participants were mostly white British and included more females than males, and it was suggested by the authors that clonal diversity may have been underestimated. Nearly half of unique spike-specific TCRs reportedly recognized epitopes outside regions mutated in the B.1.351 and B.1.1.7 variants. The 56-69-year group was small, and its depth increase did not reach significance, likely because of low power. CD4 TCRs associated with the vaccine covered the entire spike protein, and the dominant responses were in regions 160-218 and 743-854.

Per the publication, the time point label means: about 28 days (+/-7) after the second vaccine dose. What the treatment or condition label conveys for this sample: meningococcal conjugate vaccine given as trial control. Vaccinee samples were obtained from the UK trials COV001 and COV002, which included a single-blind randomized controlled phase 2/3 trial of AZD1222 (ChAdOx1 nCoV-19) in healthy adults. For TCRbeta chain sequencing, PBMC samples from trial participants were taken at day 0 and at day 28 after the second dose. On this clone: It has no known antigen specificity. Nothing much larger sits one base from this clone, and base qualities are not available.

Specimen: peripheral blood, collected 28 days after the second dose of the MenACWY control vaccine. The source is an adult who received the MenACWY meningococcal vaccine as a control.

The nucleotides read TGTGCCAGCAGCTCTCCTCCGGGGAGCACAGATACGCAGTATTTT. This sequence encodes CASSSPPGSTDTQYF. This receptor chain uses TRBV27 and TRBJ2-3; the D gene is perhaps TRBD2, on 5 matching bases. Sequences MNHEY (CDR1) and SMNVEV (CDR2) are obtained from the germline V gene (reference sequence). V was cut back by 6 bases and J by 0 bases, leaving a gap of 13 bases between them. Spanning cysteine to phenylalanine, the CDR3 consists of 15 amino acids. The retained sequence is limited to the CDR3, 45 bases, with the frame set at the first base.